The source of this T cell receptor beta chain is a study of blood T cell repertoires in COVID-19. In the study's own analysis: Estimated nucleated cell counts came from reference gene primer amplification. Generated by immunoSEQ multiplex PCR, the TCRdb table keeps only in-frame clones and is missing some. V, J and clone size derive from that table, while D and trimming were established from the DNA sequence. This table holds about 270,000 clones, about nine tenths found once. Participants' own reports of clinical history determined their cohort assignment. In Cohort 3, a recovered donor had either two negative PCRs, clearance, or symptom resolution. Germline CDR1 and CDR2: MNHEY and SVGAGI. The CDR3 is 16 residues long. The ends were cut back, 4 bases at V and 2 bases at J, with 16 bases in the middle.

The chain links TRBV6-5 to TRBJ2-3; tentative D call: TRBD1 (6 bases). This TCR was recovered from a woman between 45 and 65 years old who had recovered from COVID-19. Sequenced input: PBMCs or T cells enriched from blood (not recorded which). CDR3 coding DNA: TGTGCCAGCAGTTTAGGTAGACAGGCGATCACAGATACGCAGTATTTT. This gives the protein CASSLGRQAITDTQYF.